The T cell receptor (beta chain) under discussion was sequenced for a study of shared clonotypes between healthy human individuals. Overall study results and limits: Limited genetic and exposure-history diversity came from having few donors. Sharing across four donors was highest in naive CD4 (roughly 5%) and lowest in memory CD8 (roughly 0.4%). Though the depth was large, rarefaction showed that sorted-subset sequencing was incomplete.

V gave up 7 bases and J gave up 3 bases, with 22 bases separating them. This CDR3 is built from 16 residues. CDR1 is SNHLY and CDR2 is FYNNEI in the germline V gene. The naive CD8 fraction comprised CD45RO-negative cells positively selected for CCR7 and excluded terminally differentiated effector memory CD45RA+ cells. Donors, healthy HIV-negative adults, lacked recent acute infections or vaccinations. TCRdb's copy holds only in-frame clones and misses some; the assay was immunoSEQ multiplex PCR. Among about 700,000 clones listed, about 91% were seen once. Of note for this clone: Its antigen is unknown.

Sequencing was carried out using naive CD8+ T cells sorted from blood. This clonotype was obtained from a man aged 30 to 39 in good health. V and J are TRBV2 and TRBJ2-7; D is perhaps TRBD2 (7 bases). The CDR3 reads CASNFWGAGEDYEQYF. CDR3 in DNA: TGTGCCAGCAACTTCTGGGGGGCGGGAGAAGACTACGAGCAGTACTTC.